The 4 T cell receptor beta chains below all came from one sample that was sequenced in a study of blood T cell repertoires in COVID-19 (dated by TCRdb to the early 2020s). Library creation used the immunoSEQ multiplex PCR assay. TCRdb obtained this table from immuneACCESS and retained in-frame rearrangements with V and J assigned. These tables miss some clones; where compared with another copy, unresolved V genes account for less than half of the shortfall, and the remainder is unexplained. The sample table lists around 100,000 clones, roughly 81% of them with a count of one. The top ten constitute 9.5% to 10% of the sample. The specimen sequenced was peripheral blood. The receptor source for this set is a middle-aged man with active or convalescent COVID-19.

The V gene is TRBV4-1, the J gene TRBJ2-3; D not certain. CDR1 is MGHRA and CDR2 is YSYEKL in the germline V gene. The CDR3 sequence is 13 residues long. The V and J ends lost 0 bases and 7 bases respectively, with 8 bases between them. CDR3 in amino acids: CASSQDRYNTQYF. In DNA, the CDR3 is TGCGCCAGCAGCCAAGATCGCTATAATACGCAGTATTTT.

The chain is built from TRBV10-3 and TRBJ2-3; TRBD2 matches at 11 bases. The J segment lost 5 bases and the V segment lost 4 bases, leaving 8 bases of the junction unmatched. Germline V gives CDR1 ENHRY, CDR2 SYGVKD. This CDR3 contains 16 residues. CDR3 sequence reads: CAISALAGGAGDTQYF. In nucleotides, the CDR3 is TGTGCCATCAGTGCGTTAGCGGGGGGGGCGGGAGATACGCAGTATTTT.

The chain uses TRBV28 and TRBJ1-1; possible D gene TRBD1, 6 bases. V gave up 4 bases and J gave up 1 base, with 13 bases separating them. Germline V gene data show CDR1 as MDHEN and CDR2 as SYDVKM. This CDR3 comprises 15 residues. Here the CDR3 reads CASSSAGAQNTEAFF. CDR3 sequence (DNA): TGTGCCAGCAGTTCGGCGGGGGCCCAGAACACTGAAGCTTTCTTT.

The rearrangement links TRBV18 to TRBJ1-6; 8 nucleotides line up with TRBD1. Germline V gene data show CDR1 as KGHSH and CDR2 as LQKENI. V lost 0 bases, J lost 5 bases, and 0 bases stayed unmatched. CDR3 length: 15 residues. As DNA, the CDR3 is TGTGCCAGCTCACCACCGGACAGGGATAATTCACCCCTCCACTTT. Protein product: CASSPPDRDNSPLHF.